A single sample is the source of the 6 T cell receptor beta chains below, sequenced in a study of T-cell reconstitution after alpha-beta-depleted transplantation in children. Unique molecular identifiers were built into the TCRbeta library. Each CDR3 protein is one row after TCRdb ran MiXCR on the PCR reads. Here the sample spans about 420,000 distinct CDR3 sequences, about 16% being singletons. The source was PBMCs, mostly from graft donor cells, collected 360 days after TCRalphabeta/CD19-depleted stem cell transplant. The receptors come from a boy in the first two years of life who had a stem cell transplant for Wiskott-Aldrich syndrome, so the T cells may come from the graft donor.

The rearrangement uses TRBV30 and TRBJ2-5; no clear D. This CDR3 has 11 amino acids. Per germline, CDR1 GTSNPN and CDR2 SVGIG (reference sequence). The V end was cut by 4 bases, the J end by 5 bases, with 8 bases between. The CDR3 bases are TGTGCCTGGATGTTAAGGGAGACCCAGTACTTC. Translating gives CAWMLRETQYF.

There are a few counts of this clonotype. The CDR3 loop reads CASSHGQGWGNQPQHF. CDR3 DNA sequence: TGTGCCAGCAGCCATGGACAGGGATGGGGCAATCAGCCCCAGCATTTT. The chain combines TRBV3-1 with TRBJ1-5; 8 bases are a match to TRBD1. CDR1 is LGHDT and CDR2 is YNNKEL in the germline V gene (reference sequence). Trimming removed 3 bases from V and 2 bases from J; junction bases left unmatched: 6. The CDR3 sequence is 16 residues long. Based on the CDR3 plus reference TRBV3-1 and TRBJ1-5, the full variable domain is DTAVSQTPKYLVTQMGNDKSIKCEQNLGHDTMYWYKQDSKKFLKIMFSYNNKELIINETVPNRFSPKSPDKAHLNLHINSLELGDSAVYFCASSHGQGWGNQPQHFGDGTRLSIL.

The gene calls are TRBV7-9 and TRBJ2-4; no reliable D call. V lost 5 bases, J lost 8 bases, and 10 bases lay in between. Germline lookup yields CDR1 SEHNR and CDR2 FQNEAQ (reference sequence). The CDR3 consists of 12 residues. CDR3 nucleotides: TGTGCCAGCAGCCCCCGGGCGGACATTCAGTACTTC. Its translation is CASSPRADIQYF.

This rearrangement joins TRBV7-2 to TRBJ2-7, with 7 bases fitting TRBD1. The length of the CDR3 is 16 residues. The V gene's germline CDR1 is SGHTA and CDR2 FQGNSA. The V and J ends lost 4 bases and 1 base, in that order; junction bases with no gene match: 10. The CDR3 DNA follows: TGTGCCAGCAGCTCTTATCCCCGGGACAGATCCTACGAGCAGTACTTC. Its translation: CASSSYPRDRSYEQYF.

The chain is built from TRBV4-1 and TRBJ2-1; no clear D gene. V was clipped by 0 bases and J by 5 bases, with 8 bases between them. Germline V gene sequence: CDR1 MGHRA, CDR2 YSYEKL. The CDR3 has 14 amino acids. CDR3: CASSQEPTNNEQFF. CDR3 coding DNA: TGCGCCAGCAGCCAAGAACCCACTAACAATGAGCAGTTCTTC.

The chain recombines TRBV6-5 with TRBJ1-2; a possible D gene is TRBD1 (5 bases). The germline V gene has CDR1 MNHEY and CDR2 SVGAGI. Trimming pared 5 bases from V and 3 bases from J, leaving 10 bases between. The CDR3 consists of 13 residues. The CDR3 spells CASSQTVYYGYTF. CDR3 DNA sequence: TGTGCCAGCAGTCAGACAGTTTACTATGGCTACACCTTC.